Described below is a single T cell receptor beta chain sequence and its context. Per the original methods: Estimated nucleated cell counts came from reference gene primer amplification. TCRdb keeps only in-frame clones here, not all; method: immunoSEQ multiplex PCR. For V, J and clone size, that table is used; D and trimming come from the DNA. Among fewer than 70,000 clones listed, 65% to 90% were seen once. CDR3 length: 13 residues. CDR1 WSHSY and CDR2 SAAADI come from the germline V gene. The V gene lost 2 bases and the J gene lost 2 bases, with 5 bases spanning the gap. This entry comes from a study of blood T cell repertoires in COVID-19. Study overall: T cells, B-cell-depleted T cells, or PBMCs provided the cDNA or gDNA that served as material.

This receptor was identified in a middle-aged man with acute or convalescent COVID-19. The chain recombines TRBV10-2 with TRBJ2-3, with D unclear. The sample taken for sequencing was peripheral blood. CDR3 in DNA: TGCGCCAGCAGTGAGCTCTCCACAGATACGCAGTATTTT. Its translation: CASSELSTDTQYF.